In this sample, the clone carrying this TCR beta chain turned up many times. This sample was taken from a study of T cells after yellow fever vaccination. TCRdb itself ran the 5' RACE reads through MiXCR, one entry per CDR3 protein. This table has 250,000 or so distinct CDR3 sequences, 3.6% appearing once. The CDR3 runs 15 residues. The germline gives CDR1 DFQATT, CDR2 SNEGSKA (reference sequence). V dropped 1 base and J dropped 4; count of bases not matched to a gene: 4. The receptor was isolated from a man aged 18 to 30 who received the YFV17D yellow fever vaccine. Sequenced here: PBMCs, sampled 15 days after the yellow fever booster vaccination. The V gene is TRBV20-1, the J gene TRBJ2-3; the match to TRBD2 covers 11 bases. The CDR3 spells CSARGLAGGADTQYF. For the CDR3, the DNA is TGCAGTGCTAGAGGGTTAGCGGGGGGGGCAGATACGCAGTATTTT.